This T cell receptor (beta chain) was sequenced in a study of post-analysis software for immune sequencing data. Findings and caveats of the study: In patients, a few TRBV segments were more frequent than in controls, with TRBV5-6, TRBV5-1 and TRBV20-1 among them.

This clonotype was seen a handful of times. What it binds is not known. The germline V gene has CDR1 SGDLS and CDR2 YYNGEE. CDR3 length: 15 amino acids. Presence of unique molecular identifiers characterized the TCR beta cDNA libraries. TCRdb analysed the PCR reads with MiXCR anew, one entry per CDR3 protein. The table shows fewer than 900,000 distinct CDR3 sequences, with about 45% occurring only once. The sequencing input was blood. This rearrangement joins TRBV9 to TRBJ2-4; a possible D gene is TRBD2 (6 bases). The closer fit of TRBJ2-7 to the DNA end suggests the J call may be wrong. This receptor was taken from a girl between 10 and 17 years old with multiple sclerosis. This CDR3 reads CASSPLWAGNYEQYF. The CDR3 nucleotides read TGTGCCAGCAGCCCCCTCTGGGCGGGGAACTACGAGCAGTACTTC.